This TCR beta chain was found in a study of T cell responses to AZD1222 COVID-19 vaccine. Study-wide findings and caveats: Mapped onto spike, vaccine-associated CD4 TCRs spanned it and were dominant at 160-218 and 743-854. Possibly, clonal diversity was underestimated; donors were largely white British and included more females. Following two doses of AZD1222, Spike-specific TCR breadth and depth rose. In the spike-specific TCR repertoire, nearly half reportedly target unmutated variant regions.

The table came from immunoSEQ multiplex PCR; TCRdb's copy has only in-frame clones and leaves some out. Counted here are roughly 150,000 clones, around 88% occurring once; the ten biggest clones make up roughly 1.1%. The length of the CDR3 is 13 residues. V was clipped by 6 bases and J by 5 bases, with 14 bases between them. About this clone itself: Its antigen is not identified.

The sequence came from an adult who received the AZD1222 COVID-19 vaccine. Sample: peripheral blood, taken 28 days after the second AZD1222 dose. This chain connects TRBV12-3 or TRBV12-4 to TRBJ2-7; D gene ambiguous. CDR3 amino acids: CASRIARWDEQYF. In nucleotides, the CDR3 is TGTGCCAGCAGAATCGCTAGGTGGGACGAGCAGTACTTC.